Listed below are T cell receptor beta chains from one sample, sequenced in a study of cytomegalovirus exposure and HLA in healthy donors. Using immunoSEQ multiplex PCR, the repertoire was profiled, and TCRdb retains in-frame clones only, with some absent. The table shows 180,000 or so clones, with 60% to 85% occurring only once. The sequencing input was PBMCs. These receptors were obtained from a man younger than 35 in good health and CMV-seronegative. Both conserved end residues are part of each CDR3. D genes are given only for firm matches. Clone size is stated in some rows and not others, as once, few, many or a class when expanded.

cdr3_nt cdr3_aa v_call clone_size d_call j_call
TGTGCCACCAGCAGAGATTTGGGCAAATTGCTGTTTTTT CATSRDLGKLLFF TRBV15 few - TRBJ1-4
TGTGCCAGCCCTCCAGCGGGGCAAGAAAGCACAGATACGCAGTATTTT CASPPAGQESTDTQYF TRBV7-9 - TRBD2 TRBJ2-3
TGTGCCAGCAGCCAAGATGGGACTAGCGGGGGGAATGAGCAGTTCTTC CASSQDGTSGGNEQFF TRBV4-1 few TRBD2 TRBJ2-1
TGTGCCAGCAGCGTTAGCGGGGGGGAGAGCCAGTACTTC CASSVSGGESQYF TRBV7-3 once TRBD2 TRBJ2-5
TGTGCCTGGAGCGGGGGTTGGGGAGCGAACACTGAAGCTTTCTTT CAWSGGWGANTEAFF TRBV30 - - TRBJ1-1
TGTGCCAGCAGTGTCGACAGGCTTGAAGCTTTCTTT CASSVDRLEAFF TRBV2 few - TRBJ1-1
TGTGCCAGCAGTGGGCCAGGGGGGCGCGAGCAGTACTTC CASSGPGGREQYF TRBV25-1 - - TRBJ2-7
TGTGCCAGCAGCCAGTTCCAGGGTCCTGAAAAACTGTTTTTT CASSQFQGPEKLFF TRBV14 few - TRBJ1-4
TGTGCCAGCAGTTTTCGGAACTATGGCTACACCTTC CASSFRNYGYTF TRBV28 - - TRBJ1-2
TGTGCCAGTAGTGCGGGACTAGCGGGCGGCTCCTACGAGCAGTACTTC CASSAGLAGGSYEQYF TRBV19 - TRBD2 TRBJ2-7
TGTGCCACCAGCAGAGATCTGGGGCTCGAGCAGTACTTC CATSRDLGLEQYF TRBV15 - - TRBJ2-7
TGTGCCAGCAGTTTTATCGCAGGGGGGCTGGACACTGAAGCTTTCTTT CASSFIAGGLDTEAFF TRBV27 - TRBD1 TRBJ1-1
TGTGCCAGCAGCGAACAGGGAAGAAGCTACAATGAGCAGTTCTTC CASSEQGRSYNEQFF TRBV9 few - TRBJ2-1
TGTGCCAGCAGCCAGGGGACTATCCAAGAGACCCAGTACTTC CASSQGTIQETQYF TRBV9 - - TRBJ2-5
TGTGCCATCAGTCGGGAGGTTAACTATGGCTACACCTTC CAISREVNYGYTF TRBV10-3 - - TRBJ1-2
TGTGCCAGCGCAGGGGGGACTTCGTACTATGGCTACACCTTC CASAGGTSYYGYTF TRBV19 few TRBD1 TRBJ1-2
TGTGCCAGTCTAAGGGCCGGGGGAGCAAGGACTAACTCCTATGGCTACACCTTC CASLRAGGARTNSYGYTF TRBV28 few - TRBJ1-2
TGTGCCAGCAGCGGGCGGACAGATGGTCGGGCTAACTATGGCTACACCTTC CASSGRTDGRANYGYTF TRBV11-2 - - TRBJ1-2
TGTGCCAGCAGCCCGACCGGACAGGGTGACACTGAAGCTTTCTTT CASSPTGQGDTEAFF TRBV5-4 - TRBD1 TRBJ1-1
TGTGCCACCAGCGGCCGATTGCCCAATGAGCAGTTCTTC CATSGRLPNEQFF TRBV15 - - TRBJ2-1
TGTGCCAGCAGCCGAAGCATTAACTATGGCTACACCTTC CASSRSINYGYTF TRBV11-2 - - TRBJ1-2
TGCGCCAGCAGGGGAGCAACTAATGAAAAACTGTTTTTT CASRGATNEKLFF TRBV5-1 - - TRBJ1-4
TGCAGCGTCAAGACCCGAGCGGGGGGTCTCGCGAACACCGGGGAGCTGTTTTTT CSVKTRAGGLANTGELFF TRBV29-1 - TRBD2 TRBJ2-2
TGTGCCAGCAGCTTAGAACTAGCGGGGACCAATGAGCAGTTCTTC CASSLELAGTNEQFF TRBV7-9 - TRBD2 TRBJ2-1
TGCAGCGGGTATACAGGTGCCTATGGCTACACCTTC CSGYTGAYGYTF TRBV29-1 - - TRBJ1-2
TGTGCCAGCAGCTTCCTTCCCTACGAGCAGTACTTC CASSFLPYEQYF TRBV7-9 - - TRBJ2-7
TGCGCCAGTGCGACAATTCCCAATGAAAAACTGTTTTTT CASATIPNEKLFF TRBV5-1 - - TRBJ1-4
TGTGCCAGCAGCAGGGGGTGGCAAGAGACCCAGTACTTC CASSRGWQETQYF TRBV27 - TRBD1 TRBJ2-5
TGTGCCAGTAGTGCCACTTTAGTTGCCGGGGAGCTGTTTTTT CASSATLVAGELFF TRBV19 - - TRBJ2-2
TGTGCCAGCAGCTTGTCCAGGAACACTGAAGCTTTCTTT CASSLSRNTEAFF TRBV5-4 - - TRBJ1-1
TGTGCCATTGTAACTGGGAACACTGAAGCTTTCTTT CAIVTGNTEAFF TRBV6-5 - - TRBJ1-1
TGTGCCAGAGGGGAGGGGTCCGGGGAGACCCAGTACTTC CARGEGSGETQYF TRBV19 - TRBD2 TRBJ2-5
TGTGCCAGCAGGCCCCCACTAGCGGGGGGGCTAAAGAATGAGCAGTTCTTC CASRPPLAGGLKNEQFF TRBV2 few TRBD2 TRBJ2-1
TGTGCCAGCAGTTCCATAGCGGGAGGGCCTTTGGGGAAGTACTTC CASSSIAGGPLGKYF TRBV28 - TRBD2 TRBJ2-7
TGTGCCAGCAGCCCCGGACAGGGGCACGGCTACACCTTC CASSPGQGHGYTF TRBV7-3 once TRBD1 TRBJ1-2
TGTGCCAGTAGTAGCGGCGGGGGAAACTCCTACGAGCAGTACTTC CASSSGGGNSYEQYF TRBV19 - TRBD2 TRBJ2-7
TGTTCCAGCAGCTTGCGGGGACAGGGGGCAATCACTGAAGCTTTCTTT CSSSLRGQGAITEAFF TRBV7-9 - TRBD1 TRBJ1-1
TGTGCCAGCAGAATAGCTAGCGGGCCCGGGGAGCTGTTTTTT CASRIASGPGELFF TRBV2 - TRBD2 TRBJ2-2
TGTGCCAGCAGGTTACAGGGGAATAATTCACCCCTCCACTTT CASRLQGNNSPLHF TRBV7-2 - TRBD1 TRBJ1-6
TGCAGCGTTGAAGAGACAGGGGGCACCGTCTACGAGCAGTACTTC CSVEETGGTVYEQYF TRBV29-1 few TRBD1 TRBJ2-7
TGTGCCAGCAGTGAGATCGGGGGTGCCAGCTGGGGCTACACCTTC CASSEIGGASWGYTF TRBV6-1 - - TRBJ1-2
TGTGCCAGCAGCATAGGGACAGATGAGCAGTACTTC CASSIGTDEQYF TRBV6-1 - TRBD1 TRBJ2-7
TGTGCCAGCAGCTCCGGACAGACCTATGGCTACACCTTC CASSSGQTYGYTF TRBV6-1 once - TRBJ1-2
TGTGCCAGCAGCCGTAGCGGAGCCAGTTACGAGCAGTACTTC CASSRSGASYEQYF TRBV27 - - TRBJ2-7
TGTGCCAGCAGTTGGGACACCTCTAGCACAGATACGCAGTATTTT CASSWDTSSTDTQYF TRBV25-1 - - TRBJ2-3
TGTGCCAGCCGAACCGGAGGACATAATTCACCCCTCCACTTT CASRTGGHNSPLHF TRBV6-5 - - TRBJ1-6
TGTGCCAGTAGTGTTGGCAGCGGCTATGGCTACACCTTC CASSVGSGYGYTF TRBV19 - - TRBJ1-2
TGTGCCAGCAGTTACTCCCAGGGAGGTAGGGAGACCCAGTACTTC CASSYSQGGRETQYF TRBV6-5 - - TRBJ2-5
TGTGCCAGCAGACCAGGGTTCACAACTAATGAAAAACTGTTTTTT CASRPGFTTNEKLFF TRBV2 - - TRBJ1-4
TGTGCCAGCAGTTCCCCGGGGGGCGGCAATCAGCCCCAGCATTTT CASSSPGGGNQPQHF TRBV28 - - TRBJ1-5
TGTGCCAGCAGTCAAGGGGGGACAGGGTCGCATGAGCAGTTCTTC CASSQGGTGSHEQFF TRBV2 few TRBD1 TRBJ2-1
TGTGCCTGGTCTTCGACGGGAAACACTGAAGCTTTCTTT CAWSSTGNTEAFF TRBV30 - - TRBJ1-1
TGTGCCAGCAGCTCAGGGACAGGGGGCTCCGGGGAGCTGTTTTTT CASSSGTGGSGELFF TRBV5-4 - TRBD1 TRBJ2-2